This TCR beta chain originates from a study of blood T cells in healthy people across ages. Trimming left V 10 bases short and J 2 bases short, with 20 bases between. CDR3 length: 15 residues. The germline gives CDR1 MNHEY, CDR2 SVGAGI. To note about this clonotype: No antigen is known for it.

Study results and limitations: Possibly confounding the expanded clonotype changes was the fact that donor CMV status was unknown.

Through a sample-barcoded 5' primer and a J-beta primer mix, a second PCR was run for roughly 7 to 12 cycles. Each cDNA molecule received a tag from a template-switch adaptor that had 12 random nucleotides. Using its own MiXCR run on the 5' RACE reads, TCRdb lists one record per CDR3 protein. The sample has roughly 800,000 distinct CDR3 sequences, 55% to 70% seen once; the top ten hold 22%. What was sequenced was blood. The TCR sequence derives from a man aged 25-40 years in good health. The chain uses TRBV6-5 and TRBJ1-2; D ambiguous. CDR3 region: CATGEFIAYNYGYTF. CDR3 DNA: TGTGCCACCGGGGAATTCATAGCTTACAACTATGGCTACACCTTC.